These 27 T cell receptor beta chains share one sample of origin, sequenced in a study of blood T cell repertoires in COVID-19. Assay: immunoSEQ multiplex PCR; the TCRdb copy retains only in-frame clones and omits some. The sample has over 250,000 clones; roughly 92% are singletons. The sample consisted of peripheral blood. These receptors were obtained from a woman aged 25 to 39 with COVID-19, enrolled during active disease.

The chain links TRBV27 to TRBJ2-1; 12 nucleotides align to TRBD2. CDR1 MNHEY and CDR2 SMNVEV come from the germline V gene (reference sequence). The V gene end was trimmed by 7 bases and the J gene end by 6 bases; junction bases not matched to a gene: 7. The length of the CDR3 is 15 residues. Here the CDR3 reads CASTHPGLAGNEQFF. The CDR3 bases are TGTGCCAGCACCCATCCGGGACTAGCGGGCAATGAGCAGTTCTTC.

The chain uses TRBV11-2 and TRBJ2-7, with TRBD1 as a possible D gene (5 bases). This CDR3 has 14 residues. V lost 0 bases, J lost 3 bases, and 9 bases lay in between. Germline V CDR1 and CDR2: SGHAT, FQNNGV. CDR3 sequence (DNA): TGTGCCAGCAGCTTAGATTTGACAGTCTACGAGCAGTACTTC. This codes for CASSLDLTVYEQYF.

The chain has TRBV7-8 and TRBJ1-2, with D possibly being TRBD1 (5 bases). Germline V gene sequence: CDR1 SGHVS, CDR2 FQNEAQ. The CDR3 has 18 residues. With 1 base removed from V and 2 bases from J, the gap between germline ends came to 20 bases. CDR3 bases: TGTGCCAGCAGCTTAGAGGGGAAAACACACTTCTTAAACTATGGCTACACCTTC. Encoded protein: CASSLEGKTHFLNYGYTF.

The chain joins TRBV28 to TRBJ1-1, with a weak D call TRBD1 (6 bases). V was pared by 5 bases and J by 0 bases, with 13 bases between. The CDR3 has 15 amino acids. Germline V gene lookup returns CDR1 MDHEN and CDR2 SYDVKM. CDR3 sequence reads: CASSLTDSMNTEAFF. CDR3 DNA sequence: TGTGCCAGCAGTCTAACGGACAGTATGAACACTGAAGCTTTCTTT.

This chain connects TRBV5-1 to TRBJ1-1; tentative D call: TRBD1 (5 bases). The CDR3 has 14 amino acids. Germline V lookup: CDR1 SGHRS, CDR2 YFSETQ. V was trimmed by 5 bases and J by 3 bases, leaving 14 bases between them. The CDR3 is CASRTDNSYTEAFF. The CDR3 coding sequence is TGCGCCAGCAGAACGGACAATAGTTACACTGAAGCTTTCTTT.

This clone was recorded only once. V and J are TRBV7-6 and TRBJ2-7; D gene uncertain. This CDR3 region has 15 residues. Germline CDR1 reads SGHVS; CDR2 reads FNYEAQ. The germline V and J ends were trimmed by 6 bases and 6 bases, with 21 bases remaining between them. CDR3 DNA sequence: TGTGCCAGCAGTCCCGACCCCATACCGCCGGGCGAGCAGTACTTC. It specifies CASSPDPIPPGEQYF.

The CDR3 coding sequence is TGTGCCAGCAGGCCTATTGCAACTAATGAAAAACTGTTTTTT. Its translation is CASRPIATNEKLFF. This chain uses TRBV27 with TRBJ1-4; D remains ambiguous. V lost 6 bases to trimming and J lost 0 bases, with 8 bases between them. CDR3 length equals 14 residues. Germline V lookup: CDR1 MNHEY, CDR2 SMNVEV (reference sequence).

This chain connects TRBV2 to TRBJ2-4, with TRBD1 as a possible D gene (5 bases). V lost 8 bases, J lost 8 bases, and 13 bases lay in between. This CDR3 has 12 amino acids. The germline gives CDR1 SNHLY, CDR2 FYNNEI. The CDR3 nucleotides read TGTGCCAGCCATGACCTAGGGGACATTCAGTACTTC. This translates into CASHDLGDIQYF.

This chain joins TRBV25-1 and TRBJ2-2; weak D call: TRBD1 (6 bases). The germline V gene has CDR1 MGHDK and CDR2 SYGVNS. The V and J ends lost 6 bases and 2 bases respectively, with 13 bases between them. The CDR3 contains 15 residues. The CDR3 coding sequence is TGTGCCAGCAGACAGACAGGCCTAAACACCGGGGAGCTGTTTTTT. It yields the protein CASRQTGLNTGELFF.

This chain links TRBV19 with TRBJ2-7; maybe TRBD2 (5 bases). Germline CDR1 and CDR2: LNHDA and SQIVND (reference sequence). V lost 1 base to trimming and J lost 5 bases, with 12 bases between them. The CDR3 extends over 14 amino acids. The CDR3 DNA sequence: TGTGCCAGTAGTATAGCCCCGGGGTCCAACGAGCAGTACTTC. Translating it yields CASSIAPGSNEQYF.

The chain links TRBV11-2 to TRBJ2-2; D is perhaps TRBD2 (5 bases). V was shortened by 3 bases and J by 5 bases, with 10 bases between the two germline ends. The CDR3 contains 14 residues. CDR1 and CDR2 (germline): SGHAT, FQNNGV. The CDR3 region is CASSFVTGTGELFF. In nucleotides, the CDR3 is TGTGCCAGCAGCTTCGTTACGGGAACCGGGGAGCTGTTTTTT.

The genes are TRBV19 and TRBJ2-1, with TRBD1 matching over 8 bases. This CDR3 is built from 14 residues. Germline trimming cut 5 bases from V and 10 bases from J; bases unmatched to any gene: 10. Germline loops: CDR1 LNHDA, CDR2 SQIVND (reference sequence). CDR3 protein: CASSPRTGLGEQFF. The CDR3, as DNA: TGTGCCAGTAGTCCACGGACAGGGTTGGGCGAGCAGTTCTTC.

V gene TRBV28 combines with J gene TRBJ1-1; D gene uncertain. The germline V gene has CDR1 MDHEN and CDR2 SYDVKM. V gave up 1 base and J gave up 2 bases, with 14 bases separating them. This CDR3 is built from 16 residues. CDR3 sequence reads: CASSLSGKRANTEAFF. CDR3 DNA sequence: TGTGCCAGCAGTTTATCGGGGAAGAGAGCCAACACTGAAGCTTTCTTT.

CDR3 coding DNA: TGTGCCAGCAGAGGTGGGGGCCCCGGGGAGCTGTTTTTT. Translation: CASRGGGPGELFF. The chain recombines TRBV27 with TRBJ2-2, with a possible D match to TRBD1 (6 bases). Germline V CDR1 and CDR2: MNHEY, SMNVEV (reference sequence). The CDR3 length is 13 residues. V was clipped by 6 bases and J by 6 bases, with 11 bases between them.

This sequence joins TRBV19 and TRBJ1-1; 9 bases are shared with TRBD1. With V trimmed by 10 bases and J by 4 bases, 4 bases remained unmatched. Germline V gives CDR1 LNHDA, CDR2 SQIVND (reference sequence). The CDR3 totals 12 residues. The CDR3 protein is CANRDRATEAFF. The CDR3 DNA follows: TGTGCCAACCGGGACAGGGCCACTGAAGCTTTCTTT.

CDR3 residues: CASSIPQGTNYGYTF. The CDR3 DNA reads as TGTGCCAGTAGTATTCCCCAGGGAACTAACTATGGCTACACCTTC. The chain recombines TRBV19 with TRBJ1-2, with D maybe TRBD1 (5 bases). The V end lost 3 bases, the J end lost 0 bases, and 11 bases lay between the germline ends. Germline assignment: CDR1 LNHDA and CDR2 SQIVND (reference sequence). The CDR3 consists of 15 residues.

This clone appeared a few times. V is TRBV4-1 and J is TRBJ1-5, with D tentatively TRBD1 (5 bases). The germline gives CDR1 MGHRA, CDR2 YSYEKL. Trimming shortened V by 2 bases and J by 2 bases, and 10 bases separated the two germline ends. The CDR3 runs 15 residues. CDR3 coding DNA: TGCGCCAGCAGCCAACTTGGCAGGGGCAATCAGCCCCAGCATTTT. Its translation is CASSQLGRGNQPQHF.

CDR3 protein: CASSSGDRVTDTQYF. The CDR3 DNA reads as TGCGCCAGCAGCTCCGGGGACAGGGTCACAGATACGCAGTATTTT. This sequence joins TRBV5-1 and TRBJ2-3; TRBD1 agrees at 9 bases. This CDR3 spans 15 amino acids. Germline CDR1 SGHRS, CDR2 YFSETQ. Trimming at V came to 3 bases and at J to 2 bases, leaving 4 bases not matched to a gene.

Only one count was recorded for this clone. This sequence joins TRBV19 and TRBJ1-1; TRBD1 agrees at 10 bases. This CDR3 region has 15 residues. The germline CDR1 and CDR2 sequences are LNHDA and SQIVND (reference sequence). J was trimmed by 5 bases and V by 5 bases; bases with no gene match: 8. Here the CDR3 reads CASSALRQGATEAFF. Written as DNA, the CDR3 is TGTGCCAGTAGTGCCCTAAGACAGGGGGCTACTGAAGCTTTCTTT.

CDR3 sequence reads: CASSEVNNEQFF. The CDR3 bases are TGTGCCAGCAGCGAAGTAAACAATGAGCAGTTCTTC. This chain joins TRBV3-1 (or the pseudogene TRBV3-2) and TRBJ2-1; D uncertain. CDR3 length: 12 residues. Trimming shortened V by 5 bases and J by 5 bases, and 7 bases separated the two germline ends. The germline V gene encodes CDR1 LGHDT and CDR2 YNNKEL (reference sequence).

The gene calls are TRBV5-4 and TRBJ2-1; weak D call: TRBD1 (5 bases). Germline V gene data show CDR1 as SGHNT and CDR2 as YYREEE (reference sequence). The V gene lost 2 bases and the J gene lost 5 bases, with 11 bases spanning the gap. The CDR3 runs 14 residues. CDR3 nucleotide sequence: TGTGCCAGCAGCTTAAGGGCAGGGAACAATGAGCAGTTCTTC. Translation: CASSLRAGNNEQFF.

The V call is TRBV29-1, the J call TRBJ1-2; 8 nucleotides agree with TRBD1. The CDR3 is made up of 14 amino acids. The V gene end was trimmed by 6 bases and the J gene end by 1 base; junction bases not matched to a gene: 7. Germline CDR1 SQVTM, CDR2 ANQGSEA. CDR3 sequence (DNA): TGCAGCGTCCTCCCGGGACAGGTTAACTATGGCTACACCTTC. Protein sequence: CSVLPGQVNYGYTF.

This clone has a single count. The chain recombines TRBV9 with TRBJ2-3; 9 bases agree with TRBD2. Germline V gene data show CDR1 as SGDLS and CDR2 as YYNGEE. V was pared by 0 bases and J by 6 bases, with 8 bases of the junction left unmatched. The CDR3 runs to 16 residues. CDR3: CASSVGAGGPSDTQYF. DNA for the CDR3: TGTGCCAGCAGCGTAGGGGCGGGAGGGCCCTCGGATACGCAGTATTTT.

This chain connects TRBV19 to TRBJ2-1, with 9 bases matching TRBD1. The V segment lost 4 bases and the J segment 3 bases; nucleotides outside the gene matches: 10. In germline, CDR1 is LNHDA, CDR2 SQIVND (reference sequence). The CDR3 loop spans 17 amino acids. Here the CDR3 DNA reads TGTGCCAGTAGTAGACTCGGGACAGGGTGGGACTACAATGAGCAGTTCTTC. Translating gives CASSRLGTGWDYNEQFF.

This chain connects TRBV7-2 to TRBJ1-3; TRBD1 agrees at 8 bases. The CDR3 length is 14 residues. The J segment lost 3 bases and the V segment lost 5 bases, leaving 3 bases of the junction unmatched. Germline values: CDR1 SGHTA, CDR2 FQGNSA. This CDR3 is CASSRTGSGNTIYF. In DNA form, the CDR3 reads TGTGCCAGCAGCCGGACAGGGAGTGGAAACACCATATATTTT. Filled out from reference TRBV7-2 and TRBJ1-3, the complete variable domain reads GAGVSQSPSNKVTEKGKDVELRCDPISGHTALYWYRQSLGQGLEFLIYFQGNSAPDKSGLPSDRFSAERTGGSVSTLTIQRTQQEDSAVYLCASSRTGSGNTIYFGEGSWLTVV.

The chain uses TRBV12-1 and TRBJ2-1; the table assigns TRBD2, which was not confirmed against the DNA. TRBV12-1 is a pseudogene segment. The CDR3 is 15 residues long. The CDR3 DNA sequence: TGTGCCAGCATGGTAGCGGGACTTGTCTACAATGAGCAGTTCTTC. Translated, it gives CASMVAGLVYNEQFF.

The gene calls are TRBV6-2 or TRBV6-3 and TRBJ2-7; D is unresolved. Trimming stripped 0 bases from V and 6 bases from J, with 3 bases between. The CDR3 is 11 residues long. Germline CDR1 is MNHEY and CDR2 is SVGEGT. CDR3 sequence reads: CASSYSLEQYF. CDR3 coding DNA: TGTGCCAGCAGTTACTCCCTCGAGCAGTACTTC.